Listed below are T cell receptor beta chains from one sample, sequenced in a study of neurological immune-mediated disorders. TCRdb reprocessed the 5' RACE reads via MiXCR and lists one record per CDR3 protein. The repertoire has around 52,000 distinct CDR3 sequences, 5.8% of them found once; the top ten carry 1.1% to 1.5%. The sequencing input was CD4+ T cells from blood. The origin of the receptors is a woman aged 18-30 years with multiple sclerosis. Each CDR3 is given with its conserved first and last residue. The D gene is left open where the match is weak. Where a row states a size, it is once, few, many or the class of an expanded clone; other rows omit it.

d_gene,abundance,v_gene,j_gene,CDR3aa,CDR3nt
TRBD2,many,TRBV12-3/TRBV12-4,TRBJ2-1,CASSFDPTSGAMSSYNEQFF,TGTGCCAGCAGTTTCGACCCGACTAGCGGGGCAATGAGCTCCTACAATGAGCAGTTCTTC
-,many,TRBV12-3/TRBV12-4,TRBJ2-7,CASSLAGANTGYEQYF,TGTGCCAGCAGTTTAGCGGGGGCTAACACCGGCTACGAGCAGTACTTC
-,many,TRBV5-1,TRBJ2-5,CASSVLGSQETQYF,TGCGCCAGCAGCGTTCTCGGCAGCCAAGAGACCCAGTACTTC
TRBD2,many,TRBV7-9,TRBJ2-5,CASSSRGEQYF,TGTGCCAGCAGCTCTCGGGGGGAACAGTACTTC
-,many,TRBV5-1,TRBJ1-2,CASSLASMDSGSYGYTF,TGCGCCAGCAGCTTGGCCAGTATGGACTCGGGGAGCTATGGCTACACCTTC
-,many,TRBV15,TRBJ2-1,CATSKVAAGHNEQFF,TGTGCCACCAGCAAAGTAGCCGCGGGGCACAATGAGCAGTTCTTC
TRBD2,many,TRBV2,TRBJ2-5,CASDTSEETQYF,TGTGCCAGCGACACTAGCGAAGAGACCCAGTACTTC
TRBD1,many,TRBV5-1,TRBJ1-2,CASSFRTGGVYGYTF,TGCGCCAGCAGCTTCCGGACAGGGGGCGTCTATGGCTACACCTTC
-,-,TRBV5-1,TRBJ1-1,CVSSGGSNTEAFF,TGCGTCAGCAGTGGGGGGTCGAACACTGAAGCTTTCTTT
TRBD1,many,TRBV20-1,TRBJ1-3,CSATRTGIGNTIYF,TGCAGTGCTACGAGGACAGGGATCGGAAACACCATATATTTT
-,many,TRBV20-1,TRBJ1-1,CSARQGLDTEAFF,TGCAGTGCTAGGCAGGGTTTGGACACTGAAGCTTTCTTT
TRBD1,many,TRBV5-5,TRBJ2-2,CASSLFTGGTGELFF,TGTGCCAGCAGCCTTTTTACAGGGGGGACCGGGGAGCTGTTTTTT
-,many,TRBV27,TRBJ2-3,CASSPNLDSYTQYF,TGTGCCAGCAGTCCAAATTTGGACTCCTATACGCAGTATTTT
TRBD2,many,TRBV5-6,TRBJ2-7,CASSFRGGSYEQYF,TGTGCCAGCAGCTTTAGGGGAGGGAGCTACGAGCAGTACTTC
TRBD2,many,TRBV5-1,TRBJ2-1,CASSFLAGLNNEQFF,TGCGCCAGCAGCTTCCTAGCGGGCCTCAACAATGAGCAGTTCTTC
-,many,TRBV14,TRBJ2-2,CASSQAAGSNTGELFF,TGTGCCAGCAGCCAAGCGGCGGGTTCGAACACCGGGGAGCTGTTTTTT
-,many,TRBV10-2,TRBJ1-5,CASSERNSNQPQHF,TGCGCCAGCAGTGAGCGGAACAGTAATCAGCCCCAGCATTTT
-,many,TRBV14,TRBJ1-1,CASSQELNTEAFF,TGTGCCAGCAGCCAAGAGTTGAACACTGAAGCTTTCTTT
-,many,TRBV7-3,TRBJ2-2,CASSARSGLPPAGTGELFF,TGTGCCAGCAGCGCCCGCTCTGGACTCCCTCCGGCGGGCACCGGGGAGCTGTTTTTT